This TCR beta chain is from a study of long-term antiretroviral therapy in people with HIV. The study, taken as a whole, reports: Post-treatment diversity went higher with ART but stayed below transplant donor controls.

In regard to this clone: The antigen remains undetermined.

Every participant gave one or more pre-ART and two or more post-ART PBMC samples. CDR1 is MNHEY, CDR2 SMNVEV, per germline (reference sequence). This CDR3 contains 15 residues. The V end lost 2 bases, the J end lost 4 bases, and 14 bases lay between the germline ends. Version v3.0 of the immunoSEQ assay was performed at survey level. Sequencing used immunoSEQ multiplex PCR; TCRdb keeps in-frame clones, though not all of them. The sample yields tens of thousands of clones, 80% to 85% seen once. V is TRBV27 and J is TRBJ1-2; TRBD1 is a possible D gene (5 bases). The clonotype was recovered from a man between 18 and 35 years old with HIV. The sequencing here drew on unsorted PBMCs, taken 0.8 years before starting antiretroviral therapy. CDR3 nucleotides: TGTGCCAGCAGTTTACAAGGCAGGGAAACCTATGGCTACACCTTC. This sequence encodes CASSLQGRETYGYTF.